Described below is a single T cell receptor beta chain sequence and its context. Its specificity is unknown. The source of the sample is a study of T-cell memory formation after mild COVID-19. The study's findings and limits: A balance of CD4 and CD8 characterized clones contracting day 15 to 85, whereas later expanders leaned CD4+. CD8+ contracting clones occupied EMRA, while CD4+ ones occupied mainly CM and EM.

TCRdb reprocessed the 5' RACE reads via MiXCR and lists one record per CDR3 protein. Of 250,000 to 350,000 distinct CDR3 sequences detected, 14% appear once; the ten largest clones hold 21%. Trimming took off 4 bases at V and 7 bases at J, with 14 bases between the two ends. The CDR3 runs 13 residues. The specimen was PBMCs or a T cell subset sorted from them (not recorded which). This rearrangement joins TRBV12-3 or TRBV12-4 to TRBJ2-7, with a possible D match to TRBD1 (5 bases). This TCR came from a man in his late teens or twenties who had mild COVID-19 (a few samples of this study predate the infection). Cell type and time point are not known. The CDR3 here is CASSYRQLGEQYF. The DNA for the CDR3 is TGTGCCAGCAGTTATCGACAGCTTGGAGAGCAGTACTTC.